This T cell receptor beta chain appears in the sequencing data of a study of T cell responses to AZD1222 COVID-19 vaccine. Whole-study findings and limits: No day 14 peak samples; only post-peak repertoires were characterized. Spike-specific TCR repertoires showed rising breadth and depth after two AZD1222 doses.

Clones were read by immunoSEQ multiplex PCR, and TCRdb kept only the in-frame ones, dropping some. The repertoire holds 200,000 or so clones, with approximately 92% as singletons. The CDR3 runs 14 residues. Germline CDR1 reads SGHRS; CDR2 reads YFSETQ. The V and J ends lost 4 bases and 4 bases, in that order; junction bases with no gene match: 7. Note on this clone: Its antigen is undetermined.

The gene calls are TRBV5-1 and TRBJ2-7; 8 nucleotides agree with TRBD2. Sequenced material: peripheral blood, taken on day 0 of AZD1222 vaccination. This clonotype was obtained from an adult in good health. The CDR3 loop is CASSPTAGVYEQYF. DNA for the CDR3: TGCGCCAGCAGCCCCACAGCGGGAGTTTACGAGCAGTACTTC. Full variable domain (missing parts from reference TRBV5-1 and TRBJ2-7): KAGVTQTPRYLIKTRGQQVTLSCSPISGHRSVSWYQQTPGQGLQFLFEYFSETQRNKGNFPGRFSGRQFSNSRSEMNVSTLELGDSALYLCASSPTAGVYEQYFGPGTRLTVT.